The clone carrying this T cell receptor beta chain was detected a few times. The antigen is undetermined. The assay was immunoSEQ multiplex PCR, and TCRdb's table has in-frame clones only and misses some. The sample carries approximately 43,000 clones, over 70% recorded once. This specimen comes from a study of a mutant IDH1 vaccine in newly diagnosed glioma. Study information: The earlier regimen, radiotherapy, temozolomide, or both, was most often both.

With 5 bases removed from V and 2 bases from J, the gap between germline ends came to 12 bases. The CDR3 totals 14 residues. Germline CDR1 reads SGHTA; CDR2 reads FQGTGA. As to time point: week 23, last vaccination. The vaccine gave 300 ug of a 20-mer mutant IDH1 peptide subcutaneously per dose. Regarding the study as a whole: Among all patients, vaccine-induced immune responses occurred in roughly 93%.

The clonotype was recovered from a woman aged 35 to 49 with glioma. Some clones in this sample may be carry-over from other donors' samples. This chain uses TRBV7-3 with TRBJ2-5, with D maybe TRBD1 (5 bases). Specimen: PBMCs, collected from a glioma patient whose treatment included an IDH1 peptide vaccine. The DNA of the CDR3 is TGTGCCAGCAGCCCATCGACAGTACAAGAGACCCAGTACTTC. Translation: CASSPSTVQETQYF.